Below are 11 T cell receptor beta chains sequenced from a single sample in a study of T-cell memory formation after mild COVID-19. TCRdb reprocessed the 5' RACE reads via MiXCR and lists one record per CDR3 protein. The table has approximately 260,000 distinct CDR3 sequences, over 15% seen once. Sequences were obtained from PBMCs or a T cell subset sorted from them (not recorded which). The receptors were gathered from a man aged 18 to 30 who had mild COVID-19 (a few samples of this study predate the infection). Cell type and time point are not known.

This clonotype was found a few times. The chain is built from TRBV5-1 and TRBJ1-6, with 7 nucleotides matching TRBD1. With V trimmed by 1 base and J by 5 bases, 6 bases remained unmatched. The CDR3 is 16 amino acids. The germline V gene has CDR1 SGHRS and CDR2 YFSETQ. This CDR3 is CASSLTGVEDNSPLHF. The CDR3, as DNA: TGCGCCAGCAGCTTGACAGGGGTAGAAGATAATTCACCCCTCCACTTT.

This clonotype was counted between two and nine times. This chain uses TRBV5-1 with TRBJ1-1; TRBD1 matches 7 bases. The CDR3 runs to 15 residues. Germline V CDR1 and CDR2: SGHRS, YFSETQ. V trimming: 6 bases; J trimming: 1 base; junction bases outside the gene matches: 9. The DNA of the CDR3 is TGCGCCAGCAACACAGGGGTAACTACGAACACTGAAGCTTTCTTT. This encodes CASNTGVTTNTEAFF.

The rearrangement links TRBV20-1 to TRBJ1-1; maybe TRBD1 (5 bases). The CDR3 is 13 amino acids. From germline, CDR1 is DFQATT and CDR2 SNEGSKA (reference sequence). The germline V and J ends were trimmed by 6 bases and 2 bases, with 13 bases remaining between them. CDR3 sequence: CSAHFRANTEAFF. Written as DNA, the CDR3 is TGCAGTGCCCACTTCAGGGCTAACACTGAAGCTTTCTTT.

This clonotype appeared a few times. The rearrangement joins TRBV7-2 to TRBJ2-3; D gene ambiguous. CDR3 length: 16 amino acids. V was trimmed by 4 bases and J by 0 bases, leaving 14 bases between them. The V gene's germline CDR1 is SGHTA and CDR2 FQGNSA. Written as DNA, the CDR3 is TGTGCCAGCAGCTCCCCTGGGTGGGCTAGCACAGATACGCAGTATTTT. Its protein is CASSSPGWASTDTQYF.

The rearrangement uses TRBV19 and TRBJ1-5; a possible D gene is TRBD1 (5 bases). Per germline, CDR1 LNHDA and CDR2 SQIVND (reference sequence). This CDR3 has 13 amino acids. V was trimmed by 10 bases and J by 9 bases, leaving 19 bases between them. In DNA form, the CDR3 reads TGTGCCACCGCCCGGGACTCGCCTCGGCCCCAGCATTTT. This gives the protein CATARDSPRPQHF. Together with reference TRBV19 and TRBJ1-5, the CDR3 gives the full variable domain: DGGITQSPKYLFRKEGQNVTLSCEQNLNHDAMYWYRQDPGQGLRLIYYSQIVNDFQKGDIAEGYSVSREKKESFPLTVTSAQKNPTAFYLCATARDSPRPQHFGDGTRLSIL.

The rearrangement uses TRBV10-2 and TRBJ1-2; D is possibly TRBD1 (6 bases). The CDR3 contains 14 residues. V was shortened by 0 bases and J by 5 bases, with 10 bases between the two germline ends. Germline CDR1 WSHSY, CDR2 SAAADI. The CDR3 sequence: CASSESGGGYGYTF. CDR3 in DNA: TGCGCCAGCAGTGAGTCTGGGGGCGGGTATGGCTACACCTTC.

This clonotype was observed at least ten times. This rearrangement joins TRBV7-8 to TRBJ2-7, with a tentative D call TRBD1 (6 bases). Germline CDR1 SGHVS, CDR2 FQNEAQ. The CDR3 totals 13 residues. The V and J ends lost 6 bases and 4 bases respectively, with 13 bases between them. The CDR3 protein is CASSWDTLYEQYV. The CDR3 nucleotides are TGTGCCAGCAGTTGGGACACTTTATACGAGCAGTACGTC.

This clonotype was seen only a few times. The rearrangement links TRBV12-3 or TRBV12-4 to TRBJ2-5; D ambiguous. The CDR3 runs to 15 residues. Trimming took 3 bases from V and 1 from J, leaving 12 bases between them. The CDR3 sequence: CASSFALSSQETQYF. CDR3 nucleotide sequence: TGTGCCAGCAGTTTTGCCCTAAGTTCCCAAGAGACCCAGTACTTC.

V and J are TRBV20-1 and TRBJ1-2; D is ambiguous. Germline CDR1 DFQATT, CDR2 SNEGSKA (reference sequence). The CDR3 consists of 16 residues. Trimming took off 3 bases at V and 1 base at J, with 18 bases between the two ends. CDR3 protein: CSARRSDFHLNYGYTF. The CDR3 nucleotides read TGCAGTGCTAGGCGGAGCGACTTCCACCTTAACTATGGCTACACCTTC.

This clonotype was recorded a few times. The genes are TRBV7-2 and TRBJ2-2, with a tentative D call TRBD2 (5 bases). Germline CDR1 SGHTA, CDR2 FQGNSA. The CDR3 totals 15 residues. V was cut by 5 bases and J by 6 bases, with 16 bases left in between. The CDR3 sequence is CASSPGLARAGELFF. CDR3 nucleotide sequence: TGTGCCAGCAGCCCCGGGTTAGCGAGGGCCGGGGAGCTGTTTTTT.

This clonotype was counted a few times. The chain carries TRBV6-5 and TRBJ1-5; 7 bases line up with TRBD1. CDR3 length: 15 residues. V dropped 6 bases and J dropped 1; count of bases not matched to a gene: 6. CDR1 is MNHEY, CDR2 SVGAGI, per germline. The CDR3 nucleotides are TGTGCCAGCAGAACAGGGGCAGGAAGCAATCAGCCCCAGCATTTT. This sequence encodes CASRTGAGSNQPQHF.